The clone carrying this TCR beta chain was seen more than once but under ten times. The target antigen is unknown. What was amplified from RNA transcripts were TCR beta CDR3 regions. Initially, a first-round RT-PCR of the TCR CDR3 employed the HTBI primer set. A single record per CDR3 protein comes from TCRdb applying MiXCR to the multiplex PCR reads. The top ten clones hold approximately 49% of a sample with over 400,000 distinct CDR3 sequences, about 22% of them seen once. This sample is drawn from a study of T cells in Graves' hyperthyroidism and ophthalmopathy. Study observations and caveats: The blood repertoire included most of the expanded thyroid clonotypes above 0.001.

The CDR3 runs to 16 residues. Germline V gene sequence: CDR1 MNHNS, CDR2 SASEGT. V was shortened by 2 bases and J by 1 base, with 13 bases between the two germline ends. Orbital computed tomography and thyroid ultrasound, together with serum TRAb and thyroxine and clinical symptoms, were used for diagnoses. The sample comprised blood. The receptor comes from a woman aged 70-85 years with Graves' ophthalmopathy. The rearrangement links TRBV6-1 to TRBJ2-3; D gene uncertain. The DNA of the CDR3 is TGTGCCAGCAGTGAAACTGCGATGTTGGGCACAGATACGCAGTATTTT. Amino acids: CASSETAMLGTDTQYF.